The T cell receptor beta chain described here comes from a study of T cell repertoires in cytomegalovirus infection. Notes on this clonotype: The antigen remains undetermined.

TCRdb analysed the reads with MiXCR anew, one entry per CDR3 protein. Of a few hundred thousand distinct CDR3 sequences detected, almost 40% appear once; the ten largest clones hold around 46%. The CDR3 length is 14 residues. Germline values: CDR1 SGHVS, CDR2 FQNEAQ. The germline V and J ends were trimmed by 5 bases and 7 bases, with 15 bases remaining between them. The source was cultured PBMCs, collected from culture after CMV antigen stimulation. The rearrangement links TRBV7-8 to TRBJ2-1; TRBD1 is a possible D gene (5 bases). The receptor was derived from a human donor in good health (CMV status not recorded). Some clones in this sample may be carry-over from other donors' samples. The CDR3 loop reads CASSHEGVANEQFF. The CDR3 nucleotides are TGTGCCAGCAGCCACGAAGGGGTAGCTAATGAGCAGTTCTTC. The full variable domain, completed using reference TRBV7-8 and TRBJ2-1, is GAGVSQSPRYKVAKRGQDVALRCDPISGHVSLFWYQQALGQGPEFLTYFQNEAQLDKSGLPSDRFFAERPEGSVSTLKIQRTQQEDSAVYLCASSHEGVANEQFFGPGTRLTVL.